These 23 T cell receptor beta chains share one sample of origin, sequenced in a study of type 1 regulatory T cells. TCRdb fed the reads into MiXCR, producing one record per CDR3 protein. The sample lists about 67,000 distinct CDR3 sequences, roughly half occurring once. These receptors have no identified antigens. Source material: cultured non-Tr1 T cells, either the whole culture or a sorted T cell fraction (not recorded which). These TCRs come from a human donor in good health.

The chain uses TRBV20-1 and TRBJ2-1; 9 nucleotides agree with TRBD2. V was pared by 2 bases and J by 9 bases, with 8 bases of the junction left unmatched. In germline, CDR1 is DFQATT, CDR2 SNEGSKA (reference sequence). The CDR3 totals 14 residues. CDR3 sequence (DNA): TGCAGTGCTAGATCAAGCGGGGGGCCCCGTGAGCAGTTCTTC. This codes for CSARSSGGPREQFF.

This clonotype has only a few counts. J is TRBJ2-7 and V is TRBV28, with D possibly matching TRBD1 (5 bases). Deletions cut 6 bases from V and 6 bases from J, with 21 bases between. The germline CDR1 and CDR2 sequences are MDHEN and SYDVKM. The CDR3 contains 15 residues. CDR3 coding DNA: TGTGCCAGCAGCACCACAGGTTCCAAACTGGCCGAGCAGTACTTC. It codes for CASSTTGSKLAEQYF.

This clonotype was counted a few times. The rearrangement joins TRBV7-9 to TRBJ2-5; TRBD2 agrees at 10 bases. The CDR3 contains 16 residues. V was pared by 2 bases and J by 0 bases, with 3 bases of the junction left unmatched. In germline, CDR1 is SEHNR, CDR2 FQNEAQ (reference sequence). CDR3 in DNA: TGTGCCAGCAGCTTAAGGACTAGCGGTCACCAAGAGACCCAGTACTTC. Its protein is CASSLRTSGHQETQYF.

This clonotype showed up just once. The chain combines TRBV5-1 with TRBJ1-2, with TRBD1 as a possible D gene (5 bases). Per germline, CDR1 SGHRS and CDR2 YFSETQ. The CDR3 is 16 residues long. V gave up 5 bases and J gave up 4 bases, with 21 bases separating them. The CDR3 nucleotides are TGCGCCAGCAGTTTATCCGCGGGACGTTCTCTCTATGGCTACACCTTC. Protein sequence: CASSLSAGRSLYGYTF.

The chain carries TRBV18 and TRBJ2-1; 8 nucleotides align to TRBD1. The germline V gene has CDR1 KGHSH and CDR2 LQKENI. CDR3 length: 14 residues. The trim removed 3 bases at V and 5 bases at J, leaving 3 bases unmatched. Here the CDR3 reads CASSPGQGHNEQFF. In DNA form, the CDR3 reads TGTGCCAGCTCACCCGGACAGGGTCACAATGAGCAGTTCTTC.

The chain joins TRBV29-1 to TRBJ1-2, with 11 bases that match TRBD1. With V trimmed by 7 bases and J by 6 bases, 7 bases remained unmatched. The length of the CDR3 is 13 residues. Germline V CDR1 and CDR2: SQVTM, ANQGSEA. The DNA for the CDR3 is TGCAGCGCCCAGGGACAGGGGGGCCATGGCTACACCTTC. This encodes CSAQGQGGHGYTF. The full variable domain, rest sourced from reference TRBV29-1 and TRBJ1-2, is SAVISQKPSRDICQRGTSLTIQCQVDSQVTMMFWYRQQPGQSLTLIATANQGSEATYESGFVIDKFPISRPNLTFSTLTVSNMSPEDSSIYLCSAQGQGGHGYTFGSGTRLTVV.

CDR3 residues: CASSLSRDGGELFF. CDR3 nucleotides: TGTGCCAGCAGCTTAAGTAGGGATGGCGGGGAGCTGTTTTTT. The rearrangement joins TRBV11-3 to TRBJ2-2; no clear D. CDR1 and CDR2 (germline): SGHNT, YENEEA. The CDR3 covers 14 residues. V was clipped by 2 bases and J by 7 bases, with 11 bases between them.

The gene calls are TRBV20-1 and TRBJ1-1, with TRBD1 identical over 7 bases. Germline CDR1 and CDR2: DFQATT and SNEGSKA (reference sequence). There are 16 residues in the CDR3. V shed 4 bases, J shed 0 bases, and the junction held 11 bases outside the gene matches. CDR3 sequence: CSAIQGPFSMNTEAFF. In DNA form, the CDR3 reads TGCAGTGCTATACAGGGGCCGTTCTCAATGAACACTGAAGCTTTCTTT.

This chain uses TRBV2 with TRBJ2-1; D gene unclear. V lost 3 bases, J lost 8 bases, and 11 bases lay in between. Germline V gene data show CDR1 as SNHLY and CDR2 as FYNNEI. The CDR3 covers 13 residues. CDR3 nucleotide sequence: TGTGCCAGCAGTGACAGACCCCTCGATGAGCAGTTCTTC. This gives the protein CASSDRPLDEQFF.

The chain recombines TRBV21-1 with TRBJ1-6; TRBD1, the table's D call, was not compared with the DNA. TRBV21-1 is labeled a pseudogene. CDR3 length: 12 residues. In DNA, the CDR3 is TGTGCCAGCAGCAGGGGGGCTCGGACCCTCCACTTT. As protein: CASSRGARTLHF.

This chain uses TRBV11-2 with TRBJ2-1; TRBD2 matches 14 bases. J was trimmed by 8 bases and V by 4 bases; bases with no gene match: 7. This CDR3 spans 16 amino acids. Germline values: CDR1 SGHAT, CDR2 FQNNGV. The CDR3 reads CASSSRLAGGPYEQFF. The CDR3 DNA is TGTGCCAGCAGCTCTCGACTAGCGGGGGGGCCTTATGAGCAGTTCTTC.

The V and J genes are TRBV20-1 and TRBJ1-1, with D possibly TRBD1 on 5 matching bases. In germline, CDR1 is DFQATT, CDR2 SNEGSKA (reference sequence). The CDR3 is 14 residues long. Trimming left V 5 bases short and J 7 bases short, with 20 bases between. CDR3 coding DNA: TGCAGTGCTCCCATGCGGGGCGCGGGAGGTGAAGCTTTCTTT. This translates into CSAPMRGAGGEAFF.

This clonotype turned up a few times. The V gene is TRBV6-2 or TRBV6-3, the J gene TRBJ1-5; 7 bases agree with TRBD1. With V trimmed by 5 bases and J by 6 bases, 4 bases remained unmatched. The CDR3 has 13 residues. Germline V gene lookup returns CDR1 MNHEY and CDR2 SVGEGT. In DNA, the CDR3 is TGTGCCAGCAGTCGACAGGGTGGTCAGCCCCAGCATTTT. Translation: CASSRQGGQPQHF.

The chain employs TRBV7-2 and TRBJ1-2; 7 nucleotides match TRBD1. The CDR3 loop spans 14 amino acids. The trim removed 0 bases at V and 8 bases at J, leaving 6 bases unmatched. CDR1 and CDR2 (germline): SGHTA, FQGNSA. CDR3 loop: CASSLANRGEGYTF. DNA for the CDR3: TGTGCCAGCAGCTTAGCAAACAGGGGAGAGGGCTACACCTTC.

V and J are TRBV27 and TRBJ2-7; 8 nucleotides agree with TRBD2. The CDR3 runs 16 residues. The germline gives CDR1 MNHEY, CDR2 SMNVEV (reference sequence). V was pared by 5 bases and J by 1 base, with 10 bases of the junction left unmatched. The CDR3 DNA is TGTGCCAGCAGTCCCCTAGGGGCGGGGGGATCCTACGAGCAGTACTTC. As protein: CASSPLGAGGSYEQYF.

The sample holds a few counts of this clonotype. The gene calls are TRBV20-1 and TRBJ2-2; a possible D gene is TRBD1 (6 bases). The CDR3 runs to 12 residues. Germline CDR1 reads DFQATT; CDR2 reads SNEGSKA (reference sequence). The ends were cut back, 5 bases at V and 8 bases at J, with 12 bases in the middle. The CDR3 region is CSAVQGSGELFF. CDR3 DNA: TGCAGTGCTGTACAGGGTTCGGGGGAGCTGTTTTTT.

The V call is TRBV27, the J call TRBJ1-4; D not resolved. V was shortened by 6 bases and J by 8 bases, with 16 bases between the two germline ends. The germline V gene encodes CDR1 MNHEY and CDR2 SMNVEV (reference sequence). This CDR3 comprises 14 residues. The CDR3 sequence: CASRSLGSGEKLFF. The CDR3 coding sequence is TGTGCCAGCAGAAGTTTGGGGTCGGGAGAAAAACTGTTTTTT.

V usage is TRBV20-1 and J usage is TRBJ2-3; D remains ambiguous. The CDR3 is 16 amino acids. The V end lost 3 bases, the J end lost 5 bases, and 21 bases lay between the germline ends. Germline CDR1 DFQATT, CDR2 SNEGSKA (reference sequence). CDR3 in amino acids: CSASPLARPKGDTQYF. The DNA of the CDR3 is TGCAGTGCTAGCCCGTTGGCCCGGCCAAAGGGAGATACGCAGTATTTT.

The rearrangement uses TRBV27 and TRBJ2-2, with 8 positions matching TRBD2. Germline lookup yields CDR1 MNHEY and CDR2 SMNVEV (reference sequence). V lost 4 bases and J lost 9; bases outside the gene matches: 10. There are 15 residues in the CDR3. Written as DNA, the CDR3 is TGTGCCAGCAGTTCCGTGGCGGGGGGACCCCGGGAGCTGTTTTTT. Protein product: CASSSVAGGPRELFF.

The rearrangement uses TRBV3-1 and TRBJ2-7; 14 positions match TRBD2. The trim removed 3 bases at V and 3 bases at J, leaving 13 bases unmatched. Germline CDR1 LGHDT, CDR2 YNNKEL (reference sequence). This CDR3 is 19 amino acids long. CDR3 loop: CASSHGLAGGGVANYEQYF. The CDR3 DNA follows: TGTGCCAGCAGCCACGGACTAGCGGGGGGTGGTGTGGCTAACTACGAGCAGTACTTC.

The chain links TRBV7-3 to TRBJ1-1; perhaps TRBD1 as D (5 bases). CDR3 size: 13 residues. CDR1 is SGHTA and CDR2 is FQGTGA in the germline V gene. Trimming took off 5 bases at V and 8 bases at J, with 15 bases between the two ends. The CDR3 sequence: CASSPGDQMEAFF. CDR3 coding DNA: TGTGCCAGCAGCCCCGGGGACCAGATGGAAGCTTTCTTT.

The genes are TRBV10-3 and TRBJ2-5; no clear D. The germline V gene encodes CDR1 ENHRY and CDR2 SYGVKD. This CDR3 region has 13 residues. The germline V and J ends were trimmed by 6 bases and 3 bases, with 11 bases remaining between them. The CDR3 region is CAISLDWKETQYF. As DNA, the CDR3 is TGTGCCATCAGCCTCGACTGGAAAGAGACCCAGTACTTC.

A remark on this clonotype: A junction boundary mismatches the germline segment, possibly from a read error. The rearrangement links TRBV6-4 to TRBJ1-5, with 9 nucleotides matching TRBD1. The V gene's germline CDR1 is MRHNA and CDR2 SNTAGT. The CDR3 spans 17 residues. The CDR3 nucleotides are TGTGCCAGCAGTGAGCTGTCTTACAGGGGGCATAGCCAGCCCCAGCTTTTT. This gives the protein CASSELSYRGHSQPQLF.